A single sample is the source of the 15 T cell receptor beta chains below, sequenced in a study of blood T cells in healthy people across ages (dated by TCRdb to 2014 to 2015). The library was obtained by 5' RACE. Sequencing used an Illumina HiSeq 2500. A second PCR of roughly 6 to 12 cycles was performed with a sample-barcoded 5' primer and a J-beta primer mix. The public sequencing data were trimmed at Q25 with fastp and processed into clonotypes with MiXCR by TCRdb, which kept only in-frame beta chains. Rows with one shared CDR3 protein collapse into an entry with the most common genes and DNA. The sample yields about 1.4 million distinct CDR3 sequences; almost 60% were counted once. The ten top clones hold about 6.7% of the sample. Sequencing was performed on blood. These receptors all come from a man younger than 35 in good health.

V gene TRBV12-5 combines with J gene TRBJ2-1; 12 bases line up with TRBD2. V dropped 6 bases and J dropped 2; count of bases not matched to a gene: 8. CDR3 length equals 17 residues. Germline V lookup: CDR1 LGHNT, CDR2 FRNRAP. The CDR3 loop is CASGEGTSGFPYNEQFF. The CDR3 coding sequence is TGTGCTAGTGGGGAAGGGACTAGCGGGTTCCCCTACAATGAGCAGTTCTTC.

This clonotype was seen only a few times. The chain has TRBV20-1 and TRBJ2-5; 8 bases fit TRBD2. From germline, CDR1 is DFQATT and CDR2 SNEGSKA (reference sequence). V was clipped by 0 bases and J by 5 bases; unmatched bases: 11. CDR3 size: 16 residues. The CDR3 DNA reads TGCAGTGCTAGAGATCTCTCAGCGGGAGACCGGGAGACCCAGTACTTC. This sequence encodes CSARDLSAGDRETQYF.

The chain employs TRBV9 and TRBJ2-4, with TRBD2 matching 8 bases. V trimming: 0 bases; J trimming: 13 bases; junction bases outside the gene matches: 9. The CDR3 contains 14 residues. Germline V gene sequence: CDR1 SGDLS, CDR2 YYNGEE. The CDR3 DNA follows: TGTGCCAGCAGCGTAGGCGGGGGGACCTACGTGCAGTACTTC. Protein product: CASSVGGGTYVQYF.

The rearrangement uses TRBV20-1 and TRBJ1-4; D gene uncertain. V shed 4 bases and J shed 8 bases, with 20 bases lying between them. This CDR3 spans 15 amino acids. Germline loops: CDR1 DFQATT, CDR2 SNEGSKA (reference sequence). CDR3 DNA sequence: TGCAGTGCTAACCGAGAGGGCCTAGTGGAGGAAAAACTGTTTTTT. It encodes CSANREGLVEEKLFF.

There are a few counts of this clonotype. The gene calls are TRBV6-1 and TRBJ2-7; no reliable D call. V shed 1 base and J shed 12 bases, with 10 bases lying between them. Germline V gene sequence: CDR1 MNHNS, CDR2 SASEGT. The CDR3 loop spans 11 amino acids. The CDR3 loop is CASSEGPGRYF. The CDR3 nucleotides are TGTGCCAGCAGTGAAGGACCCGGTCGGTACTTC.

This clonotype was recorded a few times. The chain recombines TRBV6-1 with TRBJ2-3, with D unresolved. This CDR3 spans 14 amino acids. CDR1 and CDR2 from the germline V gene are MNHNS and SASEGT. Trimming took off 5 bases at V and 2 bases at J, with 11 bases between the two ends. The CDR3 protein is CASSHGLYTDTQYF. CDR3 in DNA: TGTGCCAGCAGTCACGGGCTTTACACAGATACGCAGTATTTT.

This clonotype has just one count. The chain has TRBV4-1 and TRBJ2-7; 7 nucleotides align to TRBD2. Trimming took 2 bases from V and 2 from J; bases not matched to a gene: 6. In germline, CDR1 is MGHRA, CDR2 YSYEKL. The CDR3 is 15 residues long. As DNA, the CDR3 is TGCGCCAGCAGCCAACTAAGCGGGACCCCCTACGAGCAGTACTTC. Translating it yields CASSQLSGTPYEQYF.

There are a few counts of this clonotype. The chain joins TRBV3-1 to TRBJ2-5; D remains unclear. V lost 4 bases to trimming and J lost 1 base, with 16 bases between them. The CDR3 length is 16 residues. Germline assignment: CDR1 LGHDT and CDR2 YNNKEL (reference sequence). The CDR3 is CASSPAIGAAQETQYF. Written as DNA, the CDR3 is TGTGCCAGCAGCCCGGCTATCGGTGCAGCCCAAGAGACCCAGTACTTC.

The V and J genes are TRBV3-1 and TRBJ2-7; TRBD1 agrees at 7 bases. CDR1 and CDR2 (germline): LGHDT, YNNKEL (reference sequence). The CDR3 has 14 amino acids. V lost 4 bases and J lost 3; bases outside the gene matches: 6. CDR3 residues: CASSLRGQLYEQYF. CDR3 nucleotide sequence: TGTGCCAGCAGCCTCCGGGGACAGCTCTACGAGCAGTACTTC.

The V gene is TRBV6-2 or TRBV6-3, the J gene TRBJ2-2; D unresolved. Germline V gene data show CDR1 as MNHEY and CDR2 as SVGEGT. The CDR3 is made up of 11 amino acids. The germline V and J ends were trimmed by 8 bases and 7 bases, with 8 bases remaining between them. The chain's CDR3 is CASGWNGELFF. In nucleotides, the CDR3 is TGTGCCAGCGGGTGGAACGGGGAGCTGTTTTTT.

V is TRBV4-2 and J is TRBJ2-4; 8 bases are a match to TRBD2. Trimming removed 3 bases from V and 13 bases from J; junction bases left unmatched: 20. This CDR3 region has 17 residues. Germline CDR1 reads LGHNA; CDR2 reads YNFKEQ. CDR3 sequence reads: CASSQIPPAGAGGEQYF. The DNA of the CDR3 is TGTGCCAGCAGCCAGATCCCCCCAGCGGGGGCTGGGGGTGAGCAGTACTTC.

The chain couples TRBV4-3 to TRBJ1-1, with a weak D call TRBD1 (6 bases). Germline values: CDR1 LGHNA, CDR2 YSLEER. V lost 4 bases and J lost 0, with 12 bases in between. This CDR3 contains 15 residues. In DNA, the CDR3 is TGCGCCAGCAGCCGTTCGACAGGACTGAACACTGAAGCTTTCTTT. This encodes CASSRSTGLNTEAFF.

This clonotype was seen a handful of times. The chain joins TRBV7-9 to TRBJ2-7, with D perhaps matching TRBD1 (5 bases). Germline V gene lookup returns CDR1 SEHNR and CDR2 FQNEAQ (reference sequence). The V end lost 5 bases, the J end lost 3 bases, and 20 bases lay between the germline ends. CDR3 size: 16 residues. In nucleotides, the CDR3 is TGTGCCAGCAGCACAGGTCCTCAATTATACGACTACGAGCAGTACTTC. As protein: CASSTGPQLYDYEQYF. The entire variable domain, with the rest obtained from reference TRBV7-9 and TRBJ2-7, is as follows: DTGVSQNPRHKITKRGQNVTFRCDPISEHNRLYWYRQTLGQGPEFLTYFQNEAQLEKSRLLSDRFSAERPKGSFSTLEIQRTEQGDSAMYLCASSTGPQLYDYEQYFGPGTRLTVT.

The chain couples TRBV19 to TRBJ2-7, with 8 bases fitting TRBD2. The CDR3 loop spans 17 amino acids. Germline CDR1 reads LNHDA; CDR2 reads SQIVND (reference sequence). The junction had 11 bases not matched to a gene; V was cut back by 2 bases and J by 2 bases. The CDR3 loop is CASSIIFRREDTYEQYF. For the CDR3, the DNA is TGTGCCAGTAGTATAATTTTCCGGCGGGAGGACACCTACGAGCAGTACTTC.

This chain links TRBV10-1 with TRBJ2-5; TRBD2 might be the D (5 bases). Trimming pared 3 bases from V and 11 bases from J, leaving 22 bases between. The germline CDR1 and CDR2 sequences are WNHNN and SYGVQD (reference sequence). The CDR3 has 15 residues. The CDR3 DNA is TGCGCCAGCAGTGACTCCGAACTAGTGCGGCTTGAGCAGTACTTC. This encodes CASSDSELVRLEQYF.